These 21 T cell receptor beta chains were sequenced from one sample in a study of T-cell reconstitution after alpha-beta-depleted transplantation in children. As it was prepared, the TCRbeta library received unique molecular identifiers. TCRdb reprocessed the PCR reads with MiXCR, giving one entry per CDR3 protein. Here the sample spans 500,000 or so distinct CDR3 sequences, approximately 32% being singletons. The sample in question was PBMCs from the stem cell graft donor, obtained from the stem cell graft. The receptors here all came from a human donor who donated a stem cell graft to a child with aplastic anemia.

The V gene is TRBV7-2, the J gene TRBJ1-3; D is undetermined. V lost 1 base to trimming and J lost 0 bases, with 13 bases between them. The CDR3 length is 17 residues. Germline CDR1 is SGHTA and CDR2 is FQGNSA. The DNA of the CDR3 is TGTGCCAGCAGCTTAGGCATTCCGACCGACTCTGGAAACACCATATATTTT. It translates to CASSLGIPTDSGNTIYF.

The V and J genes are TRBV12-3 or TRBV12-4 and TRBJ2-3; 9 nucleotides align to TRBD1. V shed 5 bases and J 3 bases; nucleotides not matched to a gene: 9. The CDR3 is made up of 16 amino acids. The CDR3 here is CASSRTGTGFTDTQYF. The CDR3 DNA is TGTGCCAGCAGTCGAACCGGGACAGGGTTTACAGATACGCAGTATTTT.

The chain couples TRBV27 to TRBJ2-7, with D unclear. The CDR3 runs 12 residues. Trimming shortened V by 6 bases and J by 4 bases, and 10 bases separated the two germline ends. In germline, CDR1 is MNHEY, CDR2 SMNVEV (reference sequence). CDR3 DNA: TGTGCCAGCAGCCGAGATCAGTACGAGCAGTACTTC. It yields the protein CASSRDQYEQYF.

This clonotype was found a few times. The chain couples TRBV20-1 to TRBJ2-7; 9 bases align to TRBD2. CDR1 and CDR2 (germline): DFQATT, SNEGSKA (reference sequence). The V segment lost 6 bases and the J segment 3 bases; nucleotides outside the gene matches: 9. The CDR3 has 14 residues. CDR3: CSASRLADYYEQYF. For the CDR3, the DNA is TGCAGTGCAAGCCGACTAGCGGACTACTACGAGCAGTACTTC.

In the case of this clonotype: Compared with germline, one end of the junction differs, possibly owing to a read error. CDR3: CASSYRTGGTGALFF. CDR3 DNA sequence: TGTGCCAGCAGTTACCGGACGGGGGGCACCGGGGCGCTGTTTTTT. V is TRBV6-2 or TRBV6-3 and J is TRBJ2-2, with D tentatively TRBD2 (7 bases). Per the germline V gene, CDR1 is MNHEY and CDR2 is SVGEGT. The CDR3 is 15 amino acids.

This clonotype was found many times. The V gene is TRBV7-4, the J gene TRBJ1-6; D gene ambiguous. CDR1 and CDR2 (germline): SGHVT, SQSDAQ. CDR3 length equals 16 residues. The ends were cut back, 1 base at V and 6 bases at J, with 13 bases in the middle. DNA of the CDR3: TGTGCCAGCAGCTTAGTACGTGGACCTTCTAATTCACCCCTCCACTTT. Translation: CASSLVRGPSNSPLHF.

The chain links TRBV10-3 to TRBJ2-3, with D tentatively TRBD1 (5 bases). The germline V and J ends were trimmed by 4 bases and 5 bases, with 13 bases remaining between them. The germline V gene encodes CDR1 ENHRY and CDR2 SYGVKD. This CDR3 has 14 residues. The CDR3 DNA reads TGTGCCATCAGTGTCAGGGTCTATGGAGATACGCAGTATTTT. This translates into CAISVRVYGDTQYF.

The gene calls are TRBV7-2 and TRBJ1-1; TRBD1 might be the D (5 bases). CDR1 SGHTA and CDR2 FQGNSA come from the germline V gene. The CDR3 sequence is 13 residues long. V lost 6 bases and J lost 3, with 11 bases in between. The CDR3 DNA is TGTGCCAGCAGGCCCGGGGGTGACACTGAAGCTTTCTTT. It translates to CASRPGGDTEAFF. The complete variable domain, with remaining parts taken from reference TRBV7-2 and TRBJ1-1, reads GAGVSQSPSNKVTEKGKDVELRCDPISGHTALYWYRQSLGQGLEFLIYFQGNSAPDKSGLPSDRFSAERTGGSVSTLTIQRTQQEDSAVYLCASRPGGDTEAFFGQGTRLTVV.

In this sample, this clonotype turned up once. This chain connects TRBV5-1 to TRBJ2-2, with D maybe TRBD1 (5 bases). Trimming removed 6 bases at V and 5 bases at J, with 17 bases between. CDR3 length: 15 amino acids. In germline, CDR1 is SGHRS, CDR2 YFSETQ. CDR3 region: CASKRAGKRTGELFF. For the CDR3, the DNA is TGCGCCAGCAAAAGGGCAGGGAAAAGAACCGGGGAGCTGTTTTTT.

CDR3 region: CASSQDTGANVLTF. The CDR3 nucleotides are TGCGCCAGCAGCCAGGATACTGGGGCCAACGTCCTGACTTTC. This chain connects TRBV4-3 to TRBJ2-6; D gene unclear. In germline, CDR1 is LGHNA, CDR2 YSLEER. This CDR3 is 14 amino acids long. Trimming stripped 3 bases from V and 2 bases from J, with 5 bases between.

The chain is built from TRBV10-2 and TRBJ2-1, with 14 bases that match TRBD2. This CDR3 contains 18 residues. Trimming at V came to 9 bases and at J to 2 bases, leaving 12 bases not matched to a gene. Germline CDR1 WSHSY, CDR2 SAAADI. Written as DNA, the CDR3 is TGCGCCAGTAGAAAGACCGGGACTAGCGGGAGTCCCTACAATGAGCAGTTCTTC. As protein: CASRKTGTSGSPYNEQFF.

The table lists this clonotype with a few counts. The genes are TRBV6-2 or TRBV6-3 and TRBJ2-5; the match to TRBD1 covers 8 bases. Germline CDR1 MNHEY, CDR2 SVGEGT. This CDR3 comprises 14 residues. V was clipped by 5 bases and J by 3 bases; unmatched bases: 5. The CDR3 DNA sequence: TGTGCCAGCAGTCCTCGGACAGGGAAAGAGACCCAGTACTTC. This gives the protein CASSPRTGKETQYF.

The gene calls are TRBV10-3 and TRBJ2-5, with D possibly being TRBD1 or TRBD2 (5 bases each). Trimming stripped 4 bases from V and 4 bases from J, with 7 bases between. Germline values: CDR1 ENHRY, CDR2 SYGVKD. The CDR3 is made up of 12 amino acids. The CDR3 here is CAISVGGETQYF. The CDR3 nucleotides are TGTGCCATCAGTGTTGGGGGAGAGACCCAGTACTTC.

V gene TRBV7-2 combines with J gene TRBJ1-1, with D possibly TRBD1 on 6 matching bases. Germline CDR1 and CDR2: SGHTA and FQGNSA. V was shortened by 2 bases and J by 8 bases, with 12 bases between the two germline ends. This CDR3 region has 13 residues. This chain's CDR3 is CASSLFGGGEAFF. DNA of the CDR3: TGTGCCAGCAGCTTATTCGGCGGGGGCGAAGCTTTCTTT.

The chain recombines TRBV20-1 with TRBJ2-5; tentatively, D is TRBD1 (5 bases). CDR1 is DFQATT, CDR2 SNEGSKA, per germline (reference sequence). The CDR3 is 14 amino acids. Trimming took 0 bases from V and 6 from J, leaving 14 bases between them. CDR3 DNA sequence: TGCAGTGCTAGAGATCGGCAGGGTGCAAAGACCCAGTACTTC. As protein: CSARDRQGAKTQYF.

This clonotype was counted between two and nine times. This sequence joins TRBV11-1 and TRBJ2-1; D ambiguous. Trimming shortened V by 5 bases and J by 0 bases, and 14 bases separated the two germline ends. CDR1 is SGHAT and CDR2 is FQDESV in the germline V gene (reference sequence). This CDR3 is built from 16 residues. CDR3: CASSQHDKSSYNEQFF. For the CDR3, the DNA is TGTGCCAGCAGCCAACATGACAAGAGCTCCTACAATGAGCAGTTCTTC. Full variable domain (rest looked up from reference TRBV11-1 and TRBJ2-1): EAEVAQSPRYKITEKSQAVAFWCDPISGHATLYWYRQILGQGPELLVQFQDESVVDDSQLPKDRFSAERLKGVDSTLKIQPAELGDSAMYLCASSQHDKSSYNEQFFGPGTRLTVL.

The chain is built from TRBV20-1 and TRBJ2-1; D perhaps matches TRBD1 (6 bases). Germline V gives CDR1 DFQATT, CDR2 SNEGSKA (reference sequence). The CDR3 has 14 residues. Trimming shortened V by 5 bases and J by 3 bases, and 14 bases separated the two germline ends. The CDR3 reads CSAPLDRDYNEQFF. The CDR3 DNA reads as TGCAGTGCTCCACTGGACAGAGACTACAATGAGCAGTTCTTC.

This clonotype was counted a few times. The chain couples TRBV7-2 to TRBJ1-5, with D unresolved. The CDR3 covers 13 residues. The germline V gene encodes CDR1 SGHTA and CDR2 FQGNSA. The V end lost 0 bases, the J end lost 6 bases, and 6 bases lay between the germline ends. The CDR3 nucleotides are TGTGCCAGCAGCTTAGCACAGCCTCAGCCCCAGCATTTT. This encodes CASSLAQPQPQHF.

Only a few counts were recorded for this clonotype. The chain employs TRBV13 and TRBJ2-7; 10 bases are shared with TRBD2. Trimming removed 4 bases from V and 1 base from J; junction bases left unmatched: 7. Germline CDR1 and CDR2: PRHDT and FYEKMQ (reference sequence). The length of the CDR3 is 16 residues. The CDR3 bases are TGTGCCAGCAGCTCGGGTCTAGCGGGAGCATCCTACGAGCAGTACTTC. Its translation: CASSSGLAGASYEQYF.

The CDR3 region is CASSPTGRGYEQYF. The DNA of the CDR3 is TGTGCCAGCAGCCCGACAGGGAGAGGATACGAGCAGTACTTC. V is TRBV6-2 or TRBV6-3 and J is TRBJ2-7, with 7 bases fitting TRBD1. V shed 6 bases and J 4 bases; nucleotides not matched to a gene: 9. The CDR3 length is 14 residues. Germline V gene lookup returns CDR1 MNHEY and CDR2 SVGEGT.

J is TRBJ2-3 and V is TRBV25-1; 9 bases match TRBD2. The germline V gene encodes CDR1 MGHDK and CDR2 SYGVNS. J lost 4 bases, V lost 5 bases, and 7 bases had no gene match. The CDR3 extends over 15 amino acids. The CDR3 DNA is TGTGCCAGCAGTCTCCGGGGACTAGCTCCAGATACGCAGTATTTT. Translation gives CASSLRGLAPDTQYF.